This is a list of T cell receptor beta chains from one sample in a study of PD-1 blockade in classical Hodgkin lymphoma. The protocol was immunoSEQ multiplex PCR, while the TCRdb copy is restricted to in-frame clones and leaves out a portion. The data show approximately 25,000 clones, with roughly two thirds seen just once and about 3.3% held by the top ten. Sequencing was performed on peripheral blood mononuclear cells (PBMCs), taken at baseline. The source is a human donor with classical Hodgkin lymphoma. CDR3s include the opening cysteine and the closing phenylalanine or tryptophan. Each record gives: J gene, clone size, V gene, CDR3 length, D gene, CDR3 DNA, CDR3 protein. D genes are given only for firm matches. Clone size, where shown, is once, few, many, or a class for clones that have expanded.

>TRBJ1-2|-|TRBV5-5|15|TRBD1
TGTGCCAGCAGCTCGCGAACCGGACAGGTCGTCGGCTACACCTTC
CASSSRTGQVVGYTF
>TRBJ2-3|few|TRBV5-8|15|-
TGTGCCAGCAGCTTTATTCCAGGGATAACAGATACGCAGTATTTT
CASSFIPGITDTQYF
>TRBJ1-2|-|TRBV14|15|-
TGTGCCAGCAGCCAAGATCTTGGTCCTCTCTATGGCTACACCTTC
CASSQDLGPLYGYTF
>TRBJ1-5|-|TRBV12-5|20|TRBD1
TGTGCTAGTGGTTTTAGTACAGGGGGACTAACGGGCCGAAAAAATCAGCCCCAGCATTTT
CASGFSTGGLTGRKNQPQHF
>TRBJ2-2|-|TRBV7-9|14|-
TGTGCCGTGCCATCTGGACAGTACACCGGGGAGCTGTTTTTT
CAVPSGQYTGELFF
>TRBJ1-2|-|TRBV19|10|-
TGTGCCAGTAGTTCACCGGGCTACACCTTC
CASSSPGYTF
>TRBJ2-1|-|TRBV11-2|12|-
TGTGCCAGCAGCTCGAGTCACATTGAGCAGTTCTTC
CASSSSHIEQFF
>TRBJ2-7|-|TRBV19|13|-
TGTGCCAGTAGTATATCTTGGGGTGTCGAGCAGTACTTC
CASSISWGVEQYF
>TRBJ2-7|-|TRBV6-5|14|TRBD2
TGTGCCAGCAGAATAGCGGGGGGGCCCTACGAGCAGTACTTC
CASRIAGGPYEQYF
>TRBJ1-3|-|TRBV19|15|TRBD1
TGTGCCAGTAGTATCGGGACAGGGACTGGAAACACCATATATTTT
CASSIGTGTGNTIYF
>TRBJ2-3|few|TRBV7-9|14|-
TGTGCCACCCACCGGGACTGGGACACAGATACGCAGTATTTT
CATHRDWDTDTQYF
>TRBJ2-1|-|TRBV15|17|TRBD1
TGTGCCACCAGCAGAGCCGAGGGACAGGTGAGCTACAATGAGCAGTTCTTC
CATSRAEGQVSYNEQFF
>TRBJ2-5|-|TRBV7-3|13|-
TGTGCCAGCAGCTCCCCAGGGGTGGAGACCCAGGACTTC
CASSSPGVETQDF
>TRBJ2-3|medium-sized|TRBV2|10|-
TGTGCCAGCAGTGTCGCTACGCAGTATTTT
CASSVATQYF
>TRBJ1-1|-|TRBV7-9|15|TRBD1
TGTGCCAGCAGCGAAGGACAGGTGGATGGCACTGAAGCTTTCTTT
CASSEGQVDGTEAFF
>TRBJ2-1|-|TRBV27|15|-
TGTGCCAGCAGTCTCGTTGCGGGACAGCCCAATGAGCAGTTCTTC
CASSLVAGQPNEQFF
>TRBJ1-1|-|TRBV4-2|17|TRBD1
TGTGCCAGCAGCCAAGAGGCCTGGGGGACAGGGGACACTGAAGCTTTCTTT
CASSQEAWGTGDTEAFF
>TRBJ1-5|once|TRBV11-1|13|-
TGTGCCAGCAGCTTAGACAGAGATCAGCCCCAGCATTTT
CASSLDRDQPQHF
>TRBJ2-1|-|TRBV21-1|13|-
TGTGCCAGCAGCAACCACAGGTACAATGAGCAGTTCTTC
CASSNHRYNEQFF
>TRBJ1-2|few|TRBV6-6|12|-
TGTGCCAGCGGAGGACCCATTCACGGCTACACCTTC
CASGGPIHGYTF
>TRBJ1-5|medium-sized|TRBV6-5|13|-
TGTGCCAGCAGCCCGGGACTCTCCCAGCCCCAGCATTTT
CASSPGLSQPQHF
>TRBJ2-1|-|TRBV5-6|14|-
TGTGCCAGCAGCCACGAGACAGGCCCCAATGAGCAGTTCTTC
CASSHETGPNEQFF